This T cell receptor beta chain derives from a study of a mutant IDH1 vaccine in newly diagnosed glioma. Study information: Treated individuals were about 60% male and roughly 40% female, averaging roughly 40 years of age.

Comment on this clone: Its antigen remains unidentified.

General study results and limits: Seemingly, pseudoprogression had no relation to changes in the top peripheral T cell clonotypes.

The CDR3 is made up of 13 amino acids. V was trimmed by 8 bases and J by 6 bases, leaving 14 bases between them. Libraries were prepared by immunoSEQ multiplex PCR; TCRdb keeps only in-frame clonotypes and omits some of them. There are tens of thousands of clones in the sample; approximately 80% occur only once, and 5.3% lies in the top ten. Described time point: baseline, week 1 (first vaccination visit). The treatment is: pre-vaccination baseline after standard-of-care therapy. Sequenced here: PBMCs, sampled from a glioma patient treated with radiotherapy, temozolomide or both. This rearrangement joins TRBV6-7 to TRBJ2-1; TRBD2 might be the D (5 bases). TRBV6-7 is an open reading frame, and its role is uncertain. This sequence originates from a middle-aged man with glioma. Some clones in this sample may be carry-over from other donors' samples. The DNA of the CDR3 is TGTGCCAGCCGGCCTAGCCCCTTCAATGAGCAGTTCTTC. This encodes CASRPSPFNEQFF.